Following are 23 T cell receptor beta chains from one sample sequenced in a study of cytomegalovirus exposure and HLA in healthy donors. With 60 Vbeta and 13 Jbeta primers, the PCR was carried out. Assay: immunoSEQ multiplex PCR; the TCRdb copy retains only in-frame clones and omits some. The profile shows 170,000 or so clones, about four fifths of them singletons. Sequencing was carried out using PBMCs. Every receptor here comes from a woman aged 50 to 60 in good health and CMV-seropositive.

The chain links TRBV6-5 to TRBJ2-1, with TRBD1 matching 9 bases. Germline values: CDR1 MNHEY, CDR2 SVGAGI. Trimming removed 6 bases from V and 8 bases from J; junction bases left unmatched: 11. CDR3 size: 15 residues. The CDR3 loop is CASRKYGTGHDEQFF. The CDR3 coding sequence is TGTGCCAGCAGGAAATACGGGACAGGGCACGATGAGCAGTTCTTC.

The chain joins TRBV6-4 to TRBJ2-6, with 9 positions matching TRBD1. In germline, CDR1 is MRHNA, CDR2 SNTAGT. The CDR3 runs 18 residues. V was pared by 6 bases and J by 2 bases, with 11 bases of the junction left unmatched. The CDR3 bases are TGTGCCAGCAGCCGATCGACAGGGGGGAGCGCTGGGGCCAACGTCCTGACTTTC. Its translation: CASSRSTGGSAGANVLTF.

The chain links TRBV9 to TRBJ2-4, with D possibly being TRBD2 (6 bases). V lost 3 bases, J lost 3 bases, and 16 bases lay in between. This CDR3 is 16 amino acids long. The germline V gene encodes CDR1 SGDLS and CDR2 YYNGEE. The CDR3 bases are TGTGCCAGCAGCGGCGGAGGAGGGGCTGACAAAAACATTCAGTACTTC. Translated, it gives CASSGGGGADKNIQYF.

This clone came up a few times. The genes are TRBV6-5 and TRBJ1-6; a possible D gene is TRBD1 (5 bases). V was trimmed by 1 base and J by 7 bases, leaving 11 bases between them. This CDR3 has 15 residues. Germline CDR1 reads MNHEY; CDR2 reads SVGAGI. The CDR3 nucleotides are TGTGCCAGCAGTTACTACCGACAGACCAATTCACCCCTCCACTTT. It is translated as CASSYYRQTNSPLHF.

The chain is built from TRBV4-3 and TRBJ2-2; tentative D call: TRBD1 (6 bases). V dropped 4 bases and J dropped 4 bases, with 13 bases sitting between them. This CDR3 spans 15 amino acids. Germline V gene sequence: CDR1 LGHNA, CDR2 YSLEER. CDR3 nucleotide sequence: TGCGCCAGCAGCCGGGGACAAAGCCTCACCGGGGAGCTGTTTTTT. Protein product: CASSRGQSLTGELFF.

For this clone: One end of the junction fails to match germline, which may point to a read error. For the CDR3, the DNA is TGTTCCAGCAGCTCGACTAGCGGGAGCCTAATTACCTACGAGCAGTACTTC. It yields the protein CSSSSTSGSLITYEQYF. The chain carries TRBV7-9 and TRBJ2-7; 12 nucleotides align to TRBD2. The CDR3 is 17 residues long. CDR1 is SEHNR, CDR2 FQNEAQ, per germline (reference sequence).

The chain carries TRBV5-4 and TRBJ2-3; 7 positions agree with TRBD2. After removal of 4 bases from V and 4 bases from J, the junction contained 9 bases not matched to a gene. Germline assignment: CDR1 SGHNT and CDR2 YYREEE (reference sequence). This CDR3 comprises 15 residues. The DNA for the CDR3 is TGTGCCAGCAGCCCCAAGCTAGCGGAGGCAGATACGCAGTATTTT. This gives the protein CASSPKLAEADTQYF.

The J gene is TRBJ2-3, the V gene TRBV4-3; maybe TRBD1 (6 bases). V shed 1 base and J shed 2 bases, with 13 bases lying between them. Germline CDR1 is LGHNA and CDR2 is YSLEER. The CDR3 extends over 16 amino acids. CDR3 residues: CASSQGRQGPTDTQYF. Here the CDR3 DNA reads TGCGCCAGCAGCCAAGGTCGCCAGGGGCCCACAGATACGCAGTATTTT.

The CDR3 sequence is CATSSGIAGALRYEQYF. The CDR3 DNA is TGTGCCACCAGCAGTGGCATAGCGGGTGCCCTAAGATACGAGCAGTACTTC. The rearrangement links TRBV15 to TRBJ2-7; the match to TRBD2 covers 7 bases. V was clipped by 3 bases and J by 4 bases; unmatched bases: 15. The CDR3 length is 17 residues. Germline values: CDR1 LNHNV, CDR2 YYDKDF (reference sequence).

This chain uses TRBV28 with TRBJ1-4, with 9 bases fitting TRBD1. Germline lookup yields CDR1 MDHEN and CDR2 SYDVKM. This CDR3 is 15 amino acids long. J was trimmed by 6 bases and V by 10 bases; bases with no gene match: 12. As DNA, the CDR3 is TGTGCCAACACAAACAGGGGGCTTCTCGATGAAAAACTGTTTTTT. It codes for CANTNRGLLDEKLFF.

This chain connects TRBV5-1 to TRBJ2-5; TRBD2 matches at 15 bases. The CDR3 runs 18 residues. The junction had 11 bases not matched to a gene; V was cut back by 3 bases and J by 5 bases. The V gene's germline CDR1 is SGHRS and CDR2 YFSETQ. CDR3 sequence: CASSYRTSGRAGQETQYF. The CDR3 DNA reads as TGCGCCAGCAGCTACCGGACTAGCGGGAGGGCCGGACAGGAGACCCAGTACTTC.

The chain combines TRBV7-2 with TRBJ2-7, with 7 nucleotides matching TRBD1. The CDR3 has 15 amino acids. From germline, CDR1 is SGHTA and CDR2 FQGNSA. V shed 6 bases and J 1 base; nucleotides not matched to a gene: 9. In DNA form, the CDR3 reads TGTGCCAGCAGGGGGCCCGGGACAGCTTCCTACGAGCAGTACTTC. Residues: CASRGPGTASYEQYF. The full variable domain, rest sourced from reference TRBV7-2 and TRBJ2-7, is GAGVSQSPSNKVTEKGKDVELRCDPISGHTALYWYRQSLGQGLEFLIYFQGNSAPDKSGLPSDRFSAERTGGSVSTLTIQRTQQEDSAVYLCASRGPGTASYEQYFGPGTRLTVT.

The chain joins TRBV28 to TRBJ2-3, with D perhaps matching TRBD2 (5 bases). This CDR3 comprises 14 residues. Germline V gene sequence: CDR1 MDHEN, CDR2 SYDVKM. V was trimmed by 7 bases and J by 1 base, leaving 12 bases between them. In nucleotides, the CDR3 is TGTGCCAGCAACCTAGGACTCGGCACAGATACGCAGTATTTT. Protein product: CASNLGLGTDTQYF.

The chain is built from TRBV7-3 and TRBJ2-1, with 15 bases aligning to TRBD2. The V segment lost 5 bases and the J segment 4 bases; nucleotides outside the gene matches: 9. CDR1 SGHTA and CDR2 FQGTGA come from the germline V gene. This CDR3 is built from 18 residues. In DNA form, the CDR3 reads TGTGCCAGCAGCCCCATGGGACTAGCGGGAGGTTCGTACAATGAGCAGTTCTTC. This gives the protein CASSPMGLAGGSYNEQFF.

This clone has a single count. The chain combines TRBV7-8 with TRBJ2-5, with D maybe TRBD2 (6 bases). The V end lost 5 bases, the J end lost 2 bases, and 12 bases lay between the germline ends. The CDR3 is 14 residues long. Looked up from germline, CDR1 is SGHVS and CDR2 is FQNEAQ. CDR3 amino acids: CASSPQTRQETQYF. CDR3 nucleotide sequence: TGTGCCAGCAGCCCACAGACTAGGCAAGAGACCCAGTACTTC.

Turning to this clone: The same CDR3 is also encoded by other DNA sequences in this sample. The chain uses TRBV18 and TRBJ2-5; 9 nucleotides align to TRBD1. The CDR3 is 14 amino acids. Unmatched junction bases numbered 4, after V lost 3 bases and J lost 5 bases. Germline V gene data show CDR1 as KGHSH and CDR2 as LQKENI. The CDR3 sequence: CASSPGQGMETQYF. In DNA form, the CDR3 reads TGTGCCAGCTCACCGGGACAGGGCATGGAGACCCAGTACTTC.

This clone has a handful of counts. The V gene is TRBV29-1, the J gene TRBJ2-2; D call uncertain. The germline V and J ends were trimmed by 2 bases and 8 bases, with 15 bases remaining between them. Germline-derived CDR1 and CDR2 are SQVTM and ANQGSEA. CDR3 size: 14 residues. The CDR3 bases are TGCAGCGTTGAATCCCCTACAACTACGGGGGAGCTGTTTTTT. Translating it yields CSVESPTTTGELFF.

This clone showed up just once. The rearrangement uses TRBV7-9 and TRBJ2-1, with a weak D call TRBD2 (7 bases). The CDR3 is made up of 14 amino acids. The germline V and J ends were trimmed by 4 bases and 6 bases, with 13 bases remaining between them. CDR1 SEHNR and CDR2 FQNEAQ come from the germline V gene (reference sequence). CDR3 nucleotide sequence: TGTGCCAGCAGCTGGCAGGGAGGGGGCAATGAGCAGTTCTTC. This encodes CASSWQGGGNEQFF.

J is TRBJ2-1 and V is TRBV5-1; 11 bases line up with TRBD2. The CDR3 sequence is 16 residues long. The V gene end was trimmed by 2 bases and the J gene end by 9 bases; junction bases not matched to a gene: 10. Germline CDR1 reads SGHRS; CDR2 reads YFSETQ. The CDR3 DNA is TGCGCCAGCAGCTTTCAAGCCCCGCTAGCGGGGGGTGAGCAGTTCTTC. Its translation: CASSFQAPLAGGEQFF.

The chain links TRBV5-4 to TRBJ2-7; D perhaps matches TRBD2 (6 bases). Germline-derived CDR1 and CDR2 are SGHNT and YYREEE (reference sequence). CDR3 length: 14 residues. The V gene lost 4 bases and the J gene lost 4 bases, with 15 bases spanning the gap. The CDR3 loop is CASSHRDFLYEQYF. CDR3 in DNA: TGTGCCAGCAGCCACCGGGACTTCCTTTACGAGCAGTACTTC.

This clone was counted only a few times. The gene calls are TRBV28 and TRBJ1-4, with D uncertain. Germline V gene sequence: CDR1 MDHEN, CDR2 SYDVKM. V dropped 6 bases and J dropped 7 bases, with 12 bases sitting between them. CDR3 length: 13 amino acids. Here the CDR3 DNA reads TGTGCCAGCAGCATCCCGACATTTGAAAAACTGTTTTTT. As protein: CASSIPTFEKLFF.

CDR3 amino acids: CASRRVEGYTF. As DNA, the CDR3 is TGTGCCAGCAGGAGGGTAGAGGGCTACACCTTC. The chain recombines TRBV2 with TRBJ1-2, with D unclear. V was shortened by 6 bases and J by 8 bases, with 10 bases between the two germline ends. The CDR3 contains 11 residues. Germline loops: CDR1 SNHLY, CDR2 FYNNEI.

This rearrangement joins TRBV5-3 to TRBJ1-2; 7 positions match TRBD1. TRBV5-3 is annotated as an ORF whose role is uncertain. Unmatched junction bases numbered 11, after V lost 3 bases and J lost 6 bases. CDR3 length: 15 residues. The CDR3 nucleotides read TGTGCCAGAAGCTATACCCAGGGGGATGGTGATGGCTACACCTTC. Its translation is CARSYTQGDGDGYTF.